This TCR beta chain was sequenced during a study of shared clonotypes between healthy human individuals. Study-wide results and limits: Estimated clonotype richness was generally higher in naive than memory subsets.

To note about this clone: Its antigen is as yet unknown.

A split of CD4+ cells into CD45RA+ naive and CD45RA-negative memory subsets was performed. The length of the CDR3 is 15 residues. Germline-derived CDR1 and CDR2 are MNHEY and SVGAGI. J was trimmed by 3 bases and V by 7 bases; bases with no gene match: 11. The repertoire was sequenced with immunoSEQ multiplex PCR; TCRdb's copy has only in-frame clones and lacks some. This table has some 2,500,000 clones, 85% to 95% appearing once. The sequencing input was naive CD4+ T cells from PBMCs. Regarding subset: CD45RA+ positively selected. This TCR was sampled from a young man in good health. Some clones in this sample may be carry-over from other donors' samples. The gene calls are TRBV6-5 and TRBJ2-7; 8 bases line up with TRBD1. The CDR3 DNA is TGTGCCAGCAACCCATCCGGGACAGGCTACTACGAGCAGTACTTC. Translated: CASNPSGTGYYEQYF.